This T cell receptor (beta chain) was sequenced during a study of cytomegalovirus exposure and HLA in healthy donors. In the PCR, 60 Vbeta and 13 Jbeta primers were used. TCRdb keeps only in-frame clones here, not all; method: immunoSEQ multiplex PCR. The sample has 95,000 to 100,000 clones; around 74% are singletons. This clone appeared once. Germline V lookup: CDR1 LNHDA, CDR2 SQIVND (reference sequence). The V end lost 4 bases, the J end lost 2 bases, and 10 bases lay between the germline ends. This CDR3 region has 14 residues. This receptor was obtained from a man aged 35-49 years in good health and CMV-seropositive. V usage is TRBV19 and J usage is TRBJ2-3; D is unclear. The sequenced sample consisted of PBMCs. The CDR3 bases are TGTGCCAGTAGTAAAAACATTGTCACAGATACGCAGTATTTT. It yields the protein CASSKNIVTDTQYF.